Following are 21 T cell receptor beta chains from one sample sequenced in a study of shared clonotypes between healthy human individuals. Repertoires were generated with immunoSEQ multiplex PCR, while TCRdb's copy carries only in-frame clones and drops some. The data hold some 2 million clones, with roughly 96% observed a single time. Sequencing used naive CD4+ T cells sorted from blood. The sample's subset: CD45RA+ positively selected. The source is a young man in good health.

On this clone: Within the sample, other DNA sequences also encode this same CDR3. The chain recombines TRBV2 with TRBJ2-3; D gene uncertain. Germline V gene lookup returns CDR1 SNHLY and CDR2 FYNNEI. V gave up 6 bases and J gave up 2 bases, with 6 bases separating them. The CDR3 totals 12 residues. In DNA, the CDR3 is TGTGCCAGCAGCCGGTCCACAGATACGCAGTATTTT. Residues: CASSRSTDTQYF. The full variable domain, completed using reference TRBV2 and TRBJ2-3, is EPEVTQTPSHQVTQMGQEVILRCVPISNHLYFYWYRQILGQKVEFLVSFYNNEISEKSEIFDDQFSVERPDGSNFTLKIRSTKLEDSAMYFCASSRSTDTQYFGPGTRLTVL.

The chain is built from TRBV5-1 and TRBJ1-4; TRBD1 aligns across 7 bases. Germline CDR1 is SGHRS and CDR2 is YFSETQ. With 5 bases clipped from V and 7 bases from J, the junction kept 14 bases outside the gene matches. There are 16 residues in the CDR3. Here the CDR3 reads CASSSLGGAEVEKLFF. The CDR3 DNA follows: TGCGCCAGCAGTTCTCTAGGGGGCGCAGAGGTTGAAAAACTGTTTTTT.

With regard to this clone: Additional DNA sequences in this sample encode the identical CDR3. The rearrangement uses TRBV5-4 and TRBJ1-1; no firm D call. Trimming removed 1 base at V and 0 bases at J, with 7 bases between. CDR1 is SGHNT, CDR2 YYREEE, per germline (reference sequence). The CDR3 length is 14 residues. CDR3 protein: CASSLLGMNTEAFF. CDR3 coding DNA: TGTGCCAGCAGCTTGCTAGGGATGAACACTGAAGCTTTCTTT.

The V call is TRBV5-1, the J call TRBJ2-7; D perhaps matches TRBD2 (5 bases). From germline, CDR1 is SGHRS and CDR2 YFSETQ. The CDR3 spans 15 residues. Deletions cut 4 bases from V and 2 bases from J, with 16 bases between. CDR3 residues: CASSPRSDFPYEQYF. DNA for the CDR3: TGCGCCAGCAGCCCCCGTAGCGATTTCCCCTACGAGCAGTACTTC.

This clone was detected once. This chain connects TRBV27 to TRBJ2-2; D is undetermined. The germline V gene encodes CDR1 MNHEY and CDR2 SMNVEV (reference sequence). This CDR3 has 17 residues. V shed 6 bases and J shed 1 base, with 18 bases lying between them. This chain's CDR3 is CASRLTPGPLNTGELFF. The DNA for the CDR3 is TGTGCCAGCAGGCTCACGCCGGGTCCCTTGAACACCGGGGAGCTGTTTTTT.

This chain uses TRBV4-3 with TRBJ2-3; 9 nucleotides agree with TRBD2. CDR1 LGHNA and CDR2 YSLEER come from the germline V gene. The CDR3 spans 16 residues. V dropped 3 bases and J dropped 1; count of bases not matched to a gene: 5. The CDR3 here is CASSHASGARTDTQYF. The CDR3 DNA follows: TGCGCCAGCAGCCATGCTAGCGGGGCTCGCACAGATACGCAGTATTTT.

V and J are TRBV4-1 and TRBJ2-5; TRBD2 matches 15 bases. The CDR3 has 16 residues. The germline V gene has CDR1 MGHRA and CDR2 YSYEKL. Germline trimming cut 5 bases from V and 5 bases from J; bases unmatched to any gene: 6. CDR3 amino acids: CASSWPGTSGGETQYF. The CDR3 DNA follows: TGCGCCAGCAGCTGGCCCGGGACTAGCGGGGGGGAGACCCAGTACTTC.

Of note for this clone: At the DNA level, this CDR3 is encoded by other sequences in the same sample as well. The CDR3 region has the DNA TGCAGTGCTAGATCCTCCTACGAGCAGTACTTC. It specifies CSARSSYEQYF. The chain links TRBV20-1 to TRBJ2-7; D is unresolved. V was shortened by 2 bases and J by 0 bases, with 2 bases between the two germline ends. The CDR3 contains 11 residues. The germline V gene has CDR1 DFQATT and CDR2 SNEGSKA (reference sequence).

J is TRBJ1-2 and V is TRBV27; weak D call: TRBD1 (5 bases). V gave up 8 bases and J gave up 4 bases, with 17 bases separating them. From germline, CDR1 is MNHEY and CDR2 SMNVEV (reference sequence). The CDR3 sequence is 14 residues long. Written as DNA, the CDR3 is TGTGCCAGCGGTAAGGACGGGGCTCGCTATGGCTACACCTTC. Its protein is CASGKDGARYGYTF.

This clone was observed a single time. The rearrangement uses TRBV6-5 and TRBJ2-2; a possible D gene is TRBD1 (5 bases). Germline V gene sequence: CDR1 MNHEY, CDR2 SVGAGI. CDR3 length: 15 amino acids. V was trimmed by 3 bases and J by 0 bases, leaving 8 bases between them. CDR3 residues: CASSYQGPNTGELFF. The CDR3, as DNA: TGTGCCAGCAGTTATCAGGGCCCGAACACCGGGGAGCTGTTTTTT.

This chain joins TRBV7-8 and TRBJ1-2; the match to TRBD1 covers 8 bases. This CDR3 has 17 residues. CDR1 is SGHVS and CDR2 is FQNEAQ in the germline V gene. The V and J ends lost 2 bases and 7 bases, in that order; junction bases with no gene match: 15. For the CDR3, the DNA is TGTGCCAGCAGCTTAAGTGGGACAGGAGGGGCAAGTGGTGGCTACACCTTC. Amino acid sequence: CASSLSGTGGASGGYTF.

As for this clone: The sample carries other DNA sequences with the same CDR3. The gene calls are TRBV6-5 and TRBJ1-1; TRBD1 might be the D (6 bases). The CDR3 length is 14 residues. Trimming removed 3 bases from V and 1 base from J, with 9 bases in between. Germline loops: CDR1 MNHEY, CDR2 SVGAGI. The CDR3 here is CASSYGGKNTEAFF. CDR3 in DNA: TGTGCCAGCAGTTATGGGGGCAAGAACACTGAAGCTTTCTTT.

This rearrangement joins TRBV7-9 to TRBJ1-2; 7 bases fit TRBD1. After removal of 6 bases from V and 6 bases from J, the junction contained 10 bases not matched to a gene. The CDR3 runs to 14 residues. Germline V gene sequence: CDR1 SEHNR, CDR2 FQNEAQ (reference sequence). The CDR3 bases are TGTGCCAGCAGTTTCAGGGACAGAGATCATGGCTACACCTTC. Its translation is CASSFRDRDHGYTF.

In its sample, this clone was seen once. V gene TRBV7-3 combines with J gene TRBJ2-3; D is undetermined. This CDR3 contains 15 residues. Trimming took 5 bases from V and 0 from J, leaving 12 bases between them. Germline V gene data show CDR1 as SGHTA and CDR2 as FQGTGA. CDR3 loop: CASSRTSASTDTQYF. The CDR3 DNA sequence: TGTGCCAGCAGCCGAACCTCGGCCAGCACAGATACGCAGTATTTT.

This rearrangement joins TRBV5-1 to TRBJ1-4; the match to TRBD1 covers 11 bases. The V segment lost 2 bases and the J segment 10 bases; nucleotides outside the gene matches: 4. Germline loops: CDR1 SGHRS, CDR2 YFSETQ. This CDR3 contains 14 residues. The CDR3 spells CASSLGTGGGKLFF. The CDR3 nucleotides read TGCGCCAGCAGCTTAGGGACAGGGGGAGGAAAACTGTTTTTT.

This rearrangement joins TRBV5-4 to TRBJ1-4; D not resolved. The V gene's germline CDR1 is SGHNT and CDR2 YYREEE (reference sequence). The CDR3 consists of 17 residues. V gave up 1 base and J gave up 4 bases, with 17 bases separating them. CDR3 amino acids: CASSLREPERYNEKLFF. The CDR3 nucleotides are TGTGCCAGCAGCTTGCGTGAGCCCGAACGGTATAATGAAAAACTGTTTTTT.

The CDR3 DNA is TGCACCAGCAGCCAAGATCAATATAACAGGGGCCCCCCCTACGAGCAGTACTTC. Protein: CTSSQDQYNRGPPYEQYF. This chain connects TRBV1 to TRBJ2-7; TRBD1, the table's D call, was not compared with the DNA. TRBV1 is flagged as a pseudogene. The CDR3 is made up of 18 amino acids.

This chain connects TRBV2 to TRBJ2-1; no definite D call. Germline V gives CDR1 SNHLY, CDR2 FYNNEI. The V gene lost 9 bases and the J gene lost 8 bases, with 14 bases spanning the gap. This CDR3 has 12 residues. The CDR3 coding sequence is TGTGCCAGGGGAAGTTGGTTGGATGAGCAGTTCTTC. Encoded protein: CARGSWLDEQFF.

The rearrangement uses TRBV5-1 and TRBJ2-1; D not certain. The CDR3 length is 14 residues. Germline assignment: CDR1 SGHRS and CDR2 YFSETQ. The V gene lost 3 bases and the J gene lost 5 bases, with 12 bases spanning the gap. The CDR3 nucleotides read TGCGCCAGCAGCTCGTCTTTGGGTAACAATGAGCAGTTCTTC. It is translated as CASSSSLGNNEQFF.

This chain links TRBV11-3 with TRBJ2-6; possibly TRBD1 for D (6 bases). Per the germline V gene, CDR1 is SGHNT and CDR2 is YENEEA. V was trimmed by 4 bases and J by 2 bases, leaving 9 bases between them. The length of the CDR3 is 15 residues. CDR3 DNA: TGTGCCAGCAGCTCAGGGGTTACTGGGGCCAACGTCCTGACTTTC. Translation: CASSSGVTGANVLTF.

The chain recombines TRBV6-5 with TRBJ2-2; D is possibly TRBD1 (6 bases). The germline V and J ends were trimmed by 6 bases and 0 bases, with 11 bases remaining between them. The CDR3 consists of 15 residues. CDR1 and CDR2 (germline): MNHEY, SVGAGI. The CDR3 region has the DNA TGTGCCAGCAGCCGCAGGGGACCGAACACCGGGGAGCTGTTTTTT. Amino acid sequence: CASSRRGPNTGELFF.